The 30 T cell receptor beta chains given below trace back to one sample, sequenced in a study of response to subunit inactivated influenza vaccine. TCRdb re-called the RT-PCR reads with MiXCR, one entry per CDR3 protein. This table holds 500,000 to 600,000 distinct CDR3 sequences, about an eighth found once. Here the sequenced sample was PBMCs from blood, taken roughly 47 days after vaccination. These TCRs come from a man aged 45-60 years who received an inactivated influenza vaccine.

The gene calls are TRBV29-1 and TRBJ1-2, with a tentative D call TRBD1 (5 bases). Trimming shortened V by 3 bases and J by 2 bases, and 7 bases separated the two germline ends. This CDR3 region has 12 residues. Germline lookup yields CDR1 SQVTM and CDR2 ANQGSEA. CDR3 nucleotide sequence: TGCAGCGTTGATCACAGGAACTATGGCTACACCTTC. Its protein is CSVDHRNYGYTF.

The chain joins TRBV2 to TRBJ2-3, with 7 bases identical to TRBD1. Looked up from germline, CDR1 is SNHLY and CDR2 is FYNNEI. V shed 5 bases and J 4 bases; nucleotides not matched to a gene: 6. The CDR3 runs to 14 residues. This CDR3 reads CASSRRQGPDTQYF. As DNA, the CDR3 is TGTGCCAGCAGTAGGAGACAGGGACCAGATACGCAGTATTTT.

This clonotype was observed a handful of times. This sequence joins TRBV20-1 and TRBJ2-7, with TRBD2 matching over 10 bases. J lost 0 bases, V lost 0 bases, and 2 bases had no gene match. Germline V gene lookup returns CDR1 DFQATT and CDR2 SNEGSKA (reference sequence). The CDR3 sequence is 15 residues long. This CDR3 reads CSAREASGSSYEQYF. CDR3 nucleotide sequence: TGCAGTGCTAGAGAGGCTAGCGGGAGCTCCTACGAGCAGTACTTC.

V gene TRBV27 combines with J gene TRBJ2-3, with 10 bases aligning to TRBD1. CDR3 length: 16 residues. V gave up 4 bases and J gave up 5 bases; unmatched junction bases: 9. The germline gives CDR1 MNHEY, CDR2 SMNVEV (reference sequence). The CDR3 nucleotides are TGTGCCAGCAGTTCCTCTCGACAGGGGGCAAAAGATACGCAGTATTTT. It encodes CASSSSRQGAKDTQYF.

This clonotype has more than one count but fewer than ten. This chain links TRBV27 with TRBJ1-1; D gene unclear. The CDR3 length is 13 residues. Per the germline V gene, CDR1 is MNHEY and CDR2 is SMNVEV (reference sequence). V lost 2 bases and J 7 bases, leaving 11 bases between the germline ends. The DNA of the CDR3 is TGTGCCAGCAGTTTACGGCCCGCCGGTGAAGCTTTCTTT. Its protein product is CASSLRPAGEAFF.

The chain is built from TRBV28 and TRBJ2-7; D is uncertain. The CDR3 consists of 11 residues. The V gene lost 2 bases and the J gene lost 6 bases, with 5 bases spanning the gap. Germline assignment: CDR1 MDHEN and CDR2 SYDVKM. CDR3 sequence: CASSLQLEQYF. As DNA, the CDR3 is TGTGCCAGCAGTTTACAGCTCGAGCAGTACTTC.

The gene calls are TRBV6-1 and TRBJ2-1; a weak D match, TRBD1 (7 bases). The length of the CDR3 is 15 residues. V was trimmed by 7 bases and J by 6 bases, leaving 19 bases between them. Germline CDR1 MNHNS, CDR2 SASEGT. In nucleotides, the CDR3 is TGTGCCAGCACCCCGTGGACAGGCGGGGTCAATGAGCAGTTCTTC. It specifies CASTPWTGGVNEQFF.

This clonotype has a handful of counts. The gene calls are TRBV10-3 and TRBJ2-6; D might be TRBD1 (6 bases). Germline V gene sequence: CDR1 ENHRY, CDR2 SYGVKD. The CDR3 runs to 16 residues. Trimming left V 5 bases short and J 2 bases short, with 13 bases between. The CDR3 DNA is TGTGCCATCAGTACAAGGGGGATCACTGGGGCCAACGTCCTGACTTTC. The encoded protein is CAISTRGITGANVLTF.

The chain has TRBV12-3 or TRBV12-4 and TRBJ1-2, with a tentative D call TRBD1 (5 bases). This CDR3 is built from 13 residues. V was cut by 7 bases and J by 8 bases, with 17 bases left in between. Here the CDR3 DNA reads TGTGCCAGCACCGACCGGGGCCTATGGGGCTACACCTTC. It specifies CASTDRGLWGYTF.

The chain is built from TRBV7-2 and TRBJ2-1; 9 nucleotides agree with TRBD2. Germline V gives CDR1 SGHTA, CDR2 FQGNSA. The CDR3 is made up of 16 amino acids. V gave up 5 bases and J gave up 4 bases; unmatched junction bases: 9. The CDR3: CASSVIAGAHYNEQFF. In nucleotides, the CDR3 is TGTGCCAGCAGCGTTATAGCGGGGGCCCATTACAATGAGCAGTTCTTC.

The CDR3 DNA reads TGTGCCAGCAGCTTAGGCCAGACCTCCTACAATGAGCAGTTCTTC. Protein: CASSLGQTSYNEQFF. The rearrangement joins TRBV7-9 to TRBJ2-1; no clear D. The CDR3 runs to 15 residues. Germline lookup yields CDR1 SEHNR and CDR2 FQNEAQ (reference sequence). V was shortened by 1 base and J by 0 bases, with 7 bases between the two germline ends.

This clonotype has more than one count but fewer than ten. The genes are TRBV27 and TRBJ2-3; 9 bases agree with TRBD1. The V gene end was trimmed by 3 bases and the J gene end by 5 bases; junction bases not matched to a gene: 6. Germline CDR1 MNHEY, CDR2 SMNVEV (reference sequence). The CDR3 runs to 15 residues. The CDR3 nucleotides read TGTGCCAGCAGTTTGGTGGGACAGGGAATAGATACGCAGTATTTT. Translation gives CASSLVGQGIDTQYF.

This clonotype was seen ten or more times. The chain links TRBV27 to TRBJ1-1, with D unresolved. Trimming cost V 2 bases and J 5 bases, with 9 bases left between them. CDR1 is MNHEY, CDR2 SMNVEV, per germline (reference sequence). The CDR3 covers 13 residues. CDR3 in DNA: TGTGCCAGCAGTTTAGAAGGTTGGACTGAAGCTTTCTTT. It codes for CASSLEGWTEAFF.

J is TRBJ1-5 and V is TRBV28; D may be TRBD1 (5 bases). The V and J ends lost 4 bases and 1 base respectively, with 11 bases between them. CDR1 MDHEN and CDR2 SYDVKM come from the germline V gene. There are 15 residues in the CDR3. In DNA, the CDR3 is TGTGCCAGCAGTTGGGGGTCGGAGAGCAATCAGCCCCAGCATTTT. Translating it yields CASSWGSESNQPQHF.

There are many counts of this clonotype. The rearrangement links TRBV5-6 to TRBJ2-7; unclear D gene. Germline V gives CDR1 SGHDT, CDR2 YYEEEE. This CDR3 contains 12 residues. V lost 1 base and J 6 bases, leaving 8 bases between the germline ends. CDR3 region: CASSLLGSEQYF. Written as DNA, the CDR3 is TGTGCCAGCAGCTTGCTGGGATCCGAGCAGTACTTC.

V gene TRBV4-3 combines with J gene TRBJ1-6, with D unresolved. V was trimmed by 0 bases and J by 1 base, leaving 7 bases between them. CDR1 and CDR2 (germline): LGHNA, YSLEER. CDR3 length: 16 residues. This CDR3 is CASSQDWDSYNSPLHF. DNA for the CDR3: TGCGCCAGCAGCCAAGATTGGGATTCCTATAATTCACCCCTCCACTTT.

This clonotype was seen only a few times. The CDR3 reads CASSTSSGNIQYF. CDR3 nucleotides: TGTGCCAGCAGCACCTCTAGCGGAAACATTCAGTACTTC. The chain couples TRBV7-2 to TRBJ2-4, with 7 bases lining up with TRBD2. Trimming at V came to 5 bases and at J to 6 bases, leaving 4 bases not matched to a gene. The germline gives CDR1 SGHTA, CDR2 FQGNSA. The CDR3 totals 13 residues.

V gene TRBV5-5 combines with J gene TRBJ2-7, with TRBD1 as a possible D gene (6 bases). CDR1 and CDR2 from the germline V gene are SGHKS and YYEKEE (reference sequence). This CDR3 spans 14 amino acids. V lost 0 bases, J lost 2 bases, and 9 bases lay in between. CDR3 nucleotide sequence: TGTGCCAGCAGCTTGGAGCGACAGGCCTACGAGCAGTACTTC. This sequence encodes CASSLERQAYEQYF.

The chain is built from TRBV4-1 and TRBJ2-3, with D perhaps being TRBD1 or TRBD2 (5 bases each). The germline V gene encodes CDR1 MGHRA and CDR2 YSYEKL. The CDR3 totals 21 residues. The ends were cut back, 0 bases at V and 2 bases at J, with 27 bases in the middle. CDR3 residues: CASSQEYGSVGGRGVTDTQYF. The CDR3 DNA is TGCGCCAGCAGCCAAGAGTATGGCTCCGTTGGAGGTAGGGGAGTCACAGATACGCAGTATTTT.

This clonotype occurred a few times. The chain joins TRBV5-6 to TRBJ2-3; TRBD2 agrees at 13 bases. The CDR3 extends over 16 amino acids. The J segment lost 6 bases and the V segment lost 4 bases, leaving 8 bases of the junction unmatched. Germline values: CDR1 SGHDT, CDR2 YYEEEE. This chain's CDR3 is CASSVPGLAGFDTQYF. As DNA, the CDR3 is TGTGCCAGCAGCGTCCCGGGACTAGCGGGATTTGATACGCAGTATTTT.

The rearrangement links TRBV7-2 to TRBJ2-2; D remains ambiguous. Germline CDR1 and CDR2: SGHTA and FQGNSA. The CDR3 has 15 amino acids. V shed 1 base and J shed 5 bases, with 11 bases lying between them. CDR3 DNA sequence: TGTGCCAGCAGCTTAGTACTCTGGGCAACCGGGGAGCTGTTTTTT. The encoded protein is CASSLVLWATGELFF.

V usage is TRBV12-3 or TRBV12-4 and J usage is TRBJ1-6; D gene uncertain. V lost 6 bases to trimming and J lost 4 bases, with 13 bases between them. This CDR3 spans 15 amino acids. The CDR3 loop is CASSLSGRYNSPLHF. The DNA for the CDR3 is TGTGCCAGCAGCCTAAGCGGACGGTATAATTCACCCCTCCACTTT.

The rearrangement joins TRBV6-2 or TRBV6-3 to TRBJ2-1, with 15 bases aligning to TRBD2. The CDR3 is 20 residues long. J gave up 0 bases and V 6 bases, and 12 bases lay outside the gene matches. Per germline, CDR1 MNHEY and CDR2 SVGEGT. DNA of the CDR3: TGTGCCAGCAGCTTTCCGGGGACTAGCGGGAGGCCGAGCTCCTACAATGAGCAGTTCTTC. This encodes CASSFPGTSGRPSSYNEQFF.

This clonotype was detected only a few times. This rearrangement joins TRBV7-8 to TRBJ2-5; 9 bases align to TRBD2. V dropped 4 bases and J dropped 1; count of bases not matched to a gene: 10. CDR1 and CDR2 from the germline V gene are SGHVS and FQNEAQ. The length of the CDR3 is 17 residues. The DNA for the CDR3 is TGTGCCAGCAGCTCCTCTCCCCCAGCGGGAGGCCAAGAGACCCAGTACTTC. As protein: CASSSSPPAGGQETQYF.

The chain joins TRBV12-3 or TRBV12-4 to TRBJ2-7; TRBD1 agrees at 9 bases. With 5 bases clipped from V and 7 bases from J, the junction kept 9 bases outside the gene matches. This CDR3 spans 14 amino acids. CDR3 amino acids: CASSTNRGLGEQYF. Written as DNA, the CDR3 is TGTGCCAGCAGTACGAACAGGGGGCTGGGTGAGCAGTACTTC.

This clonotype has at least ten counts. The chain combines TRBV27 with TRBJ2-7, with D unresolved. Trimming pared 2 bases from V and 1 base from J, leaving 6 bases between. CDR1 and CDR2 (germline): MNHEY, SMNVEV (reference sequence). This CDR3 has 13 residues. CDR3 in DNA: TGTGCCAGCAGTTTAAAGTTATCCTACGAGCAGTACTTC. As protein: CASSLKLSYEQYF.

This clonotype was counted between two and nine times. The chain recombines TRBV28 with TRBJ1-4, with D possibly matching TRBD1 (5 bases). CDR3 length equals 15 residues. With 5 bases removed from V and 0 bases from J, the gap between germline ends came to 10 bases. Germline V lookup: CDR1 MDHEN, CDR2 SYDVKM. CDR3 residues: CASSPWGATNEKLFF. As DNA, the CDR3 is TGTGCCAGCAGTCCCTGGGGGGCAACTAATGAAAAACTGTTTTTT.

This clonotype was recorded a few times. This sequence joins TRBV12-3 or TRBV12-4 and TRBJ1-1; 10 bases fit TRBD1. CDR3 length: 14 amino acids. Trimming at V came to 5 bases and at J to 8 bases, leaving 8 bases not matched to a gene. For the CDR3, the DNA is TGTGCCAGCAGTCTGACAGGGGGCCGGCGGGAAGCTTTCTTT. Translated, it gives CASSLTGGRREAFF.

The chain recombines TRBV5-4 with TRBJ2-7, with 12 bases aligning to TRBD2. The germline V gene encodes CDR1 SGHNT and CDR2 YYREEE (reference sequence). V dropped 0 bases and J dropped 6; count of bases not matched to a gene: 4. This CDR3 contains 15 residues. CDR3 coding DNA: TGTGCCAGCAGCTTGGCCGCTAGCGGGAGGGGCGAGCAGTACTTC. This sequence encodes CASSLAASGRGEQYF.

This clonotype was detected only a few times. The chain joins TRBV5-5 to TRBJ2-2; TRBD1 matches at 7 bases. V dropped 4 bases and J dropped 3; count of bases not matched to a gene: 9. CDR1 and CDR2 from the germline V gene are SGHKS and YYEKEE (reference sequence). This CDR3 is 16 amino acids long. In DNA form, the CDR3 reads TGTGCCAGCAGCCCCTGGACAGGAAGCGACACCGGGGAGCTGTTTTTT. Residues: CASSPWTGSDTGELFF.